This TCR beta chain was profiled in a study of T cells in Graves' hyperthyroidism and ophthalmopathy. The study, taken as a whole, reports: Within blood appeared most thyroid clonotypes that had expanded above 0.001.

As for this clonotype: Its antigen is not known.

From RNA transcripts, TCR beta CDR3 regions were amplified. Carried out on the TCR CDR3, a first-round RT-PCR used the HTBI primer set. A single record per CDR3 protein comes from TCRdb applying MiXCR to the multiplex PCR reads. The table lists under 550,000 distinct CDR3 sequences, about 20% of them singletons. The PBMCs were taken from roughly 10 ml of fresh peripheral blood. The clonotype comes from a man aged 35-49 years with Graves' ophthalmopathy. Sequencing was done on a sample of blood.

The chain's CDR3 is CSVADRASYEQYF. The CDR3, as DNA: TGCAGCGTCGCGGACAGGGCCTCCTACGAGCAGTACTTC. The chain couples TRBV29-1 to TRBJ2-7, with TRBD1 matching 8 bases. Germline V gene lookup returns CDR1 SQVTM and CDR2 ANQGSEA. The CDR3 is 13 residues long. V trimming: 6 bases; J trimming: 0 bases; junction bases outside the gene matches: 4.